This TCR beta chain came from a study of shared clonotypes between healthy human individuals (dated by TCRdb to about 2020). Study-wide context: The cohort included three men and a couple of women between 18 and 49 years of age. Different laboratories and diverse techniques were used to prepare libraries and sequence TCR repertoires, to increase sequencing depth and limit assay-specific biases. For each donor, three plates each were used for CD4 naive and CD4 memory, two plates were used for CD8 naive, and one plate was used for CD8 memory. Leukapheresis yielded between about 0.9 and 10 billion PBMCs per donor. The study deeply sequenced blood TCR repertoires of five healthy adults to estimate repertoire size and the extent of clonotype sharing between individuals.

The donors were healthy, HIV-negative adults who had no recently reported acute infections or vaccinations. Only Caucasian adults living in Nashville, Tennessee, USA were represented among the donors. CD4+ T cells were enriched by magnetic negative selection, after which naive cells were positively selected on CD45RA and the negative fraction was taken as the memory subset. Blood was obtained by leukapheresis, after which PBMCs were separated by Ficoll-Histopaque density gradient centrifugation and cryopreserved in liquid nitrogen vapor phase. Analytical flow cytometry was used to check the purity and quantity of each magnetically sorted T cell population. From each sorted fraction, genomic DNA was isolated and quantified by UV absorbance on a Nanodrop 2000c. Using the deep immunoSEQ assay, TCR CDR3 regions were amplified from genomic DNA by multiplex PCR. Extracted genomic DNA from each cell subset was distributed evenly across all wells of several immunoSEQ 96-well plates, and each plate was treated as a replicate. For sorted subsets, approximately 190 ng genomic DNA, equal to tens of thousands of T cell genomes, was loaded into each replicate PCR. The purified libraries were quantified using a Qubit 3.0 fluorometer, sized with a Bioanalyzer 2100, and then quantified again using the KAPA Library Quantification kit. Every immunoSEQ 96-well plate was sequenced on a dedicated single-read 150-cycle Illumina NextSeq 550 flow cell. The published analysis was carried out like this. Because only junctional sequences without quality scores were contained in the immunoSEQ output, filtering matching that applied to full-length reads could not be performed. To assign V/J genes and CDR3, sequences were annotated using PyIR, a Python wrapper for IgBLAST v1.9, with IMGT germline references. Reads with weak V/J assignments (E-value above 1e-6), missing CDR3, stop codons, out-of-frame junctions, or ambiguous translated residues were removed. V3J clonotypes were defined as sequences sharing an identical inferred V gene, J gene, and CDR3 amino acid sequence. The percentage overlap between two repertoires was calculated by dividing the number of shared unique clonotypes by the size of the smaller repertoire. Richness of each repertoire was evaluated using RTK rarefaction, the Chao1 estimator, and Recon v2.1 estimates of unobserved clonotypes. OLGA was used to compute generation probabilities for all TCRbeta clonotypes that the gDNA method yielded from a handful of donors. The clones in this table, taken by TCRdb from immuneACCESS, are in-frame only. Not every clone is retained; where verified, under half of the shortfall comes from an unresolved V gene, and the cause of the rest is unknown. That table is the source of V, J and clone size, and D and trimming were worked out from the DNA. For this sample the table gives some 360,000 clones, of which over 70% were detected only once. The ten largest clones take up more than 9% of the sample.

What the research found in general, with its limitations: Clonotypes shared by all four sorted-subset donors showed higher generation probabilities than non-shared clonotypes. Based on pairwise subsampling, the degree of clonotype sharing among donors was expected to be affected by sequencing depth. Rarefaction of sorted-subset datasets indicated incomplete sequencing despite the large sequencing depth. Because the study included only a small number of donors, the genetic and exposure-history diversity represented was limited. Sharing across a few donors was observed for about 5% of naive CD4, 3% to 3.5% of naive CD8, over 2% of memory CD4, and roughly 0.43% of memory CD8 clonotypes. Sampling was restricted to blood, and TCR repertoires in tissue are likely to differ from TCR repertoires in blood. Estimated clonotype richness was generally larger for naive than for memory subsets.

As to this clone: Its antigen is unknown. No base quality values were provided; no much bigger clone lies one nucleotide off.

The sequencing sample was made of memory CD4+ T cells sorted from blood. What this sample's cell subset or site label stands for: CD45RA-negative fraction. This TCR was recovered from a man in his thirties or forties in good health.

The CDR3 protein: CASSDRRGYEQYF. The nucleotide sequence reads as follows: TGTGCCAGCAGTGACAGAAGGGGATACGAGCAGTACTTC. Rearrangement joined TRBV2 to TRBJ2-7, with a tentative D gene TRBD1 over 5 matching bases. Counted from cysteine to phenylalanine, this CDR3 has 13 amino acids. Just CDR3 DNA is preserved here, 39 bases in frame from base 1. Per the germline V gene, SNHLY is the CDR1 and FYNNEI is the CDR2. V is reduced by 3 bases and J by 4 bases, leaving a spacing of 10 bases between them.